The 4 T cell receptor beta chains below all came from one sample that was sequenced in a study of shared clonotypes between healthy human individuals. Repertoires were generated with immunoSEQ multiplex PCR, while TCRdb's copy carries only in-frame clones and drops some. The sample carries over 750,000 clones, 95% to 97% recorded once. CD45RO-negative CD8 cells positively selected for CCR7 made up the naive population, which excluded terminally differentiated effector memory CD45RA+ cells. The sequenced material came from naive CD8+ T cells sorted from blood. The receptors here all came from a man aged 25 to 40 in good health.

The V call is TRBV19, the J call TRBJ2-5; D is ambiguous. Germline lookup yields CDR1 LNHDA and CDR2 SQIVND (reference sequence). This CDR3 region has 12 residues. Trimming shortened V by 3 bases and J by 3 bases, and 5 bases separated the two germline ends. The CDR3 nucleotides read TGTGCCAGTAGTATGGGGAAAGAGACCCAGTACTTC. Residues: CASSMGKETQYF.

The count of this clone is one. V is TRBV27 and J is TRBJ2-1, with a possible D match to TRBD2 (6 bases). Trimming removed 7 bases from V and 2 bases from J, with 15 bases in between. Germline V gene lookup returns CDR1 MNHEY and CDR2 SMNVEV (reference sequence). The CDR3 has 15 amino acids. The CDR3 coding sequence is TGTGCCAGCACCGATTGGGGGGTCCCCTACAATGAGCAGTTCTTC. Protein: CASTDWGVPYNEQFF.

This sequence joins TRBV9 and TRBJ2-2; 9 nucleotides align to TRBD1. Germline V gene sequence: CDR1 SGDLS, CDR2 YYNGEE. V shed 3 bases and J 7 bases; nucleotides not matched to a gene: 7. This CDR3 is built from 15 residues. The chain's CDR3 is CASSGQGDSGGELFF. The DNA of the CDR3 is TGTGCCAGCAGCGGACAGGGGGACTCTGGCGGGGAGCTGTTTTTT.

This clone appeared a single time. The rearrangement uses TRBV9 and TRBJ2-1, with TRBD2 identical over 10 bases. V lost 4 bases to trimming and J lost 5 bases; unmatched junction nucleotides: 6. The CDR3 contains 15 residues. The germline V gene has CDR1 SGDLS and CDR2 YYNGEE. CDR3 DNA sequence: TGTGCCAGCAGCCCAAGCGGGAGGGGGGACAATGAGCAGTTCTTC. This codes for CASSPSGRGDNEQFF.